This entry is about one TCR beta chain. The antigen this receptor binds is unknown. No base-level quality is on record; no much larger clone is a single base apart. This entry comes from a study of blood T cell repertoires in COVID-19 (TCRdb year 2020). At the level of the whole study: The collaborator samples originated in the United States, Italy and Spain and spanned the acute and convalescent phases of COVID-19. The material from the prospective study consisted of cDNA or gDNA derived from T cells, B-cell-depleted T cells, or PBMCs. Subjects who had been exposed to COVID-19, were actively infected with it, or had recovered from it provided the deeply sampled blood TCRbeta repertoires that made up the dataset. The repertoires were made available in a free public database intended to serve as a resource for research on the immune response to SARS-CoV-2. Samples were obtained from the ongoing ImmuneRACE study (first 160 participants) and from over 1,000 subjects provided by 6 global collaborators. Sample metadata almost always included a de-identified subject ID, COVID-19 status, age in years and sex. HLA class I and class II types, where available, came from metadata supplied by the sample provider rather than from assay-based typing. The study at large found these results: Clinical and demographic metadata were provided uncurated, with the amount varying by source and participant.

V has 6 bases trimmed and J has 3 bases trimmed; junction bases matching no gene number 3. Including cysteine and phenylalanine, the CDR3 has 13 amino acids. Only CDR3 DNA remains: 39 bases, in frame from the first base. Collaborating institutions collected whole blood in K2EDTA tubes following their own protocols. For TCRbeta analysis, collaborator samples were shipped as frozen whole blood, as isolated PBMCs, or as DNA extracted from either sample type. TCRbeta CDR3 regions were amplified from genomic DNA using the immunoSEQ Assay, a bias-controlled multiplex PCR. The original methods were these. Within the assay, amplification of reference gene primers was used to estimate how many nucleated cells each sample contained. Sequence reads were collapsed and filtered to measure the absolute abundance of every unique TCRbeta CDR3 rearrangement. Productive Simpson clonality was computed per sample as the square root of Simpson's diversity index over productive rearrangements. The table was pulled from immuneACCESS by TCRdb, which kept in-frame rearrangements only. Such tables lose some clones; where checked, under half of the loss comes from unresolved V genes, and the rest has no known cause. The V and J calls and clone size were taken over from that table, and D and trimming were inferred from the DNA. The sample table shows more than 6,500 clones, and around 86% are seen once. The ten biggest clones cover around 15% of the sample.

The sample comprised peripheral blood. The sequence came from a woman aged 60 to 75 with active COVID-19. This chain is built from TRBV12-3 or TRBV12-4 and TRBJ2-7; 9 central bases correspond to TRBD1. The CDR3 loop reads CASSQTGGYEQYF. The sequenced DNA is TGTGCCAGCAGCCAGACAGGGGGCTACGAGCAGTACTTC.